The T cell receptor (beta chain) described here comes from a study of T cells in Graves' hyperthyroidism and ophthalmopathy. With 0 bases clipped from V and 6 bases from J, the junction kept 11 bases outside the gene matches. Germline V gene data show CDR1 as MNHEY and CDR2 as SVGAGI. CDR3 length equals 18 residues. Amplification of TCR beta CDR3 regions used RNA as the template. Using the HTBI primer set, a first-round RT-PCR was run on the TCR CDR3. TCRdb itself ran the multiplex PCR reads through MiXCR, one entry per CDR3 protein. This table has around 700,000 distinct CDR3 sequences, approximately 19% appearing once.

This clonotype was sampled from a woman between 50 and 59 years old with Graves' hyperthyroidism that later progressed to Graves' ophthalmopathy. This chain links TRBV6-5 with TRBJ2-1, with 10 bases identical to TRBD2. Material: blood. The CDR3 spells CASSYSPPTSGGANEQFF. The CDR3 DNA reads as TGTGCCAGCAGTTACTCGCCCCCGACCAGCGGGGGGGCCAATGAGCAGTTCTTC.